These 9 T cell receptor beta chains were sequenced from one sample in a study of blood T cell repertoires in COVID-19. Data came from immunoSEQ multiplex PCR; TCRdb stores just in-frame clones and leaves some out. The sample records about 180,000 clones, 85% being singletons. The sequenced sample consisted of PBMCs or T cells enriched from blood (not recorded which). These receptors were taken from a man aged 35 to 55 who had recovered from COVID-19.

The chain combines TRBV2 with TRBJ1-2, with a tentative D call TRBD1 (6 bases). The germline gives CDR1 SNHLY, CDR2 FYNNEI. Deletions cut 2 bases from V and 4 bases from J, with 14 bases between. The CDR3 has 15 residues. The chain's CDR3 is CASSEKRTVFYGYTF. The CDR3 DNA follows: TGTGCCAGCAGTGAAAAGAGGACAGTCTTCTATGGCTACACCTTC.

This chain uses TRBV5-8 with TRBJ1-5; D ambiguous. Deletions cut 3 bases from V and 1 base from J, with 11 bases between. Germline CDR1 and CDR2: SGHTS and YDEGEE. The length of the CDR3 is 15 residues. The CDR3 is CASSWADRSNQPQHF. DNA for the CDR3: TGTGCCAGCAGCTGGGCCGATCGGAGCAATCAGCCCCAGCATTTT.

The rearrangement links TRBV15 to TRBJ2-1; 9 bases line up with TRBD2. The CDR3 has 15 residues. V lost 4 bases and J lost 4; bases outside the gene matches: 5. Germline values: CDR1 LNHNV, CDR2 YYDKDF (reference sequence). The chain's CDR3 is CATSKKRGAYNEQFF. For the CDR3, the DNA is TGTGCCACCAGCAAAAAGCGGGGGGCATACAATGAGCAGTTCTTC.

The V and J genes are TRBV20-1 and TRBJ1-3, with D uncertain. The CDR3 length is 13 residues. Germline CDR1 DFQATT, CDR2 SNEGSKA (reference sequence). Deletions cut 3 bases from V and 0 bases from J, with 6 bases between. Here the CDR3 reads CSASPVSGNTIYF. CDR3 nucleotide sequence: TGCAGTGCTAGTCCCGTCTCTGGAAACACCATATATTTT.

The V and J genes are TRBV28 and TRBJ1-2, with 7 bases identical to TRBD1. The J segment lost 4 bases and the V segment lost 5 bases, leaving 7 bases of the junction unmatched. CDR3 length: 14 residues. The germline CDR1 and CDR2 sequences are MDHEN and SYDVKM. CDR3 amino acids: CASSTDRFGYGYTF. The DNA of the CDR3 is TGTGCCAGCAGTACGGACAGGTTCGGCTATGGCTACACCTTC.

The rearrangement links TRBV2 to TRBJ2-2; TRBD2 matches at 12 bases. V trimming: 1 base; J trimming: 5 bases; junction bases outside the gene matches: 5. Germline-derived CDR1 and CDR2 are SNHLY and FYNNEI. The CDR3 contains 17 residues. The CDR3 sequence is CASSEVNLAGGTGELFF. Here the CDR3 DNA reads TGTGCCAGCAGTGAAGTGAATCTAGCGGGAGGGACCGGGGAGCTGTTTTTT.

The chain joins TRBV27 to TRBJ1-2; a possible D gene is TRBD1 (5 bases). The germline V gene encodes CDR1 MNHEY and CDR2 SMNVEV (reference sequence). Trimming removed 6 bases from V and 8 bases from J, with 22 bases in between. The CDR3 has 15 residues. CDR3 coding DNA: TGTGCCAGCAGGAGGCTGTCGGGGGAAGAATGGGGCTACACCTTC. Translating it yields CASRRLSGEEWGYTF.

CDR3 loop: CAWRAQQGGGQPQHF. Here the CDR3 DNA reads TGTGCCTGGAGGGCCCAACAGGGTGGAGGTCAGCCCCAGCATTTT. The chain joins TRBV30 to TRBJ1-5; the D gene is possibly TRBD1 (6 bases). Germline V lookup: CDR1 GTSNPN, CDR2 SVGIG (reference sequence). The CDR3 is 15 amino acids. The ends were cut back, 3 bases at V and 6 bases at J, with 18 bases in the middle. Complete variable domain (other parts from reference TRBV30 and TRBJ1-5): SQTIHQWPATLVQPVGSPLSLECTVEGTSNPNLYWYRQAAGRGLQLLFYSVGIGQISSEVPQNLSASRPQDRQFILSSKKLLLSDSGFYLCAWRAQQGGGQPQHFGDGTRLSIL.

The chain carries TRBV2 and TRBJ1-6, with D unresolved. The CDR3 contains 15 residues. Germline values: CDR1 SNHLY, CDR2 FYNNEI. The V end was cut by 2 bases, the J end by 7 bases, with 12 bases between. CDR3 in DNA: TGTGCCAGCAGTGAAAATCGGGTTTCGAATTCACCCCTCCACTTT. Translated: CASSENRVSNSPLHF.